This is a list of T cell receptor beta chains from one sample in a study of blood T cell repertoires in COVID-19. Profiling relied on immunoSEQ multiplex PCR, and the TCRdb table lists in-frame clones only, not all of them. The table includes approximately 440,000 clones, 90% detected once. Specimen: PBMCs or T cells enriched from blood (not recorded which). The receptors come from a man aged 18 to 30 who had recovered from COVID-19. The CDR3 runs from the conserved cysteine through the conserved F or W. The order of the fields is clone size, J gene, V gene, D gene, CDR3 protein, CDR3 DNA. A D gene is named only where the DNA matches it firmly. The size of a clone is reported for some rows only, either as once, few or many, or as a class for expanded clones.

size: NA; J: TRBJ2-1; V: TRBV3-1/TRBV3-2; D: NA; CDR3: CASSPLAPGLGEQFF; DNA: TGTGCCAGCAGCCCTCTAGCGCCCGGTCTGGGGGAGCAGTTCTTC
size: NA; J: TRBJ1-5; V: TRBV19; D: TRBD1; CDR3: CASSSSGTGTLGQPQHF; DNA: TGTGCCAGTAGTTCTTCCGGGACAGGGACTCTCGGTCAGCCCCAGCATTTT
size: NA; J: TRBJ2-2; V: TRBV10-3; D: NA; CDR3: CAISDDITGELFF; DNA: TGTGCCATCAGCGATGACATCACCGGGGAGCTGTTTTTT
size: NA; J: TRBJ2-1; V: TRBV9; D: TRBD2; CDR3: CASTSGGRGNEQFF; DNA: TGTGCCAGCACCTCGGGGGGGAGAGGCAATGAGCAGTTCTTC
size: NA; J: TRBJ1-6; V: TRBV27; D: TRBD1; CDR3: CASSYRQGANSPLHF; DNA: TGTGCCAGCAGCTACAGACAGGGGGCGAATTCACCCCTCCACTTT
size: NA; J: TRBJ2-1; V: TRBV29-1; D: TRBD2; CDR3: CSVRTSGSDEQFF; DNA: TGCAGCGTAAGGACTAGCGGGTCTGATGAGCAGTTCTTC
size: NA; J: TRBJ1-5; V: TRBV6-5; D: TRBD1; CDR3: CATRGGELGNQPQHF; DNA: TGTGCCACCAGGGGGGGGGAATTGGGCAATCAGCCCCAGCATTTT
size: NA; J: TRBJ2-7; V: TRBV25-1; D: TRBD2; CDR3: CASSGVGGTGGPHEQYF; DNA: TGTGCCAGCAGTGGTGTAGGAGGGACGGGAGGGCCCCACGAGCAGTACTTC
size: NA; J: TRBJ2-1; V: TRBV6-5; D: TRBD2; CDR3: CASSYRGDEQFF; DNA: TGTGCCAGCAGTTATCGGGGGGATGAGCAGTTCTTC
size: few; J: TRBJ1-5; V: TRBV28; D: NA; CDR3: CASSFVGLNQPQHF; DNA: TGTGCCAGCAGTTTTGTCGGTCTCAATCAGCCCCAGCATTTT
size: NA; J: TRBJ1-2; V: TRBV29-1; D: NA; CDR3: CSGRVQGGYTF; DNA: TGCAGCGGGAGAGTACAGGGCGGCTACACCTTC
size: NA; J: TRBJ1-2; V: TRBV5-1; D: TRBD1; CDR3: CASSEGQGGLYVYTF; DNA: TGCGCCAGCAGCGAGGGACAGGGAGGGCTCTATGTCTACACCTTC
size: few; J: TRBJ2-7; V: TRBV27; D: NA; CDR3: CASSWSSIRAYEQYF; DNA: TGTGCCAGCAGTTGGAGTAGCATTAGAGCCTACGAGCAGTACTTC
size: NA; J: TRBJ1-1; V: TRBV7-6; D: TRBD1; CDR3: CASSLGNRIRDRGEAFF; DNA: TGTGCCAGCAGCTTAGGCAATAGGATCCGGGACAGGGGGGAAGCTTTCTTT
size: NA; J: TRBJ2-3; V: TRBV24-1; D: NA; CDR3: CATSDSRQVATQYF; DNA: TGTGCCACCAGTGATTCCAGACAGGTAGCTACGCAGTATTTT
size: once; J: TRBJ1-2; V: TRBV18; D: TRBD1; CDR3: CASSRDEGGYYGYTF; DNA: TGTGCCAGCTCACGTGACGAAGGGGGCTACTATGGCTACACCTTC
size: once; J: TRBJ1-2; V: TRBV7-3; D: NA; CDR3: CASSLIPGDGYTF; DNA: TGTGCCAGCAGCTTAATTCCAGGCGATGGCTACACCTTC
size: NA; J: TRBJ1-6; V: TRBV5-4; D: TRBD1; CDR3: CASSLGGQGLPYSPLHF; DNA: TGTGCCAGCAGCTTGGGGGGACAGGGCCTCCCCTATTCACCCCTCCACTTT
size: NA; J: TRBJ1-2; V: TRBV16; D: NA; CDR3: CASSQFAVGGYGYTF; DNA: TGTGCCAGCAGCCAATTTGCGGTCGGGGGCTATGGCTACACCTTC
size: NA; J: TRBJ2-3; V: TRBV5-4; D: TRBD2; CDR3: CASSLLSFFAGGLSGDTQYF; DNA: TGTGCCAGCAGCTTGCTAAGCTTCTTTGCGGGAGGTCTGAGTGGAGATACGCAGTATTTT
size: NA; J: TRBJ2-1; V: TRBV30; D: TRBD1; CDR3: CASPRGRRYNEQFF; DNA: TGTGCCTCCCCCAGGGGGCGAAGGTACAATGAGCAGTTCTTC
size: NA; J: TRBJ1-3; V: TRBV5-1; D: NA; CDR3: CAPFRGSGNTIYF; DNA: TGCGCCCCCTTTCGCGGCTCTGGAAACACCATATATTTT
size: NA; J: TRBJ1-6; V: TRBV16; D: TRBD1; CDR3: CASSAGDRRNSPLHF; DNA: TGTGCCAGCAGCGCCGGGGACAGACGGAATTCACCCCTCCACTTT
size: NA; J: TRBJ1-5; V: TRBV12-3/TRBV12-4; D: NA; CDR3: CASSLRDNQPQHF; DNA: TGTGCCAGCAGTTTGCGCGACAATCAGCCCCAGCATTTT
size: NA; J: TRBJ2-3; V: TRBV7-2; D: NA; CDR3: CATRGGSTDTQYF; DNA: TGTGCCACCCGAGGGGGTAGCACAGATACGCAGTATTTT
size: NA; J: TRBJ2-1; V: TRBV7-2; D: TRBD2; CDR3: CASSYGTSGVHNEQFF; DNA: TGTGCCAGCAGCTATGGGACTAGCGGTGTTCACAATGAGCAGTTCTTC
size: once; J: TRBJ1-2; V: TRBV7-9; D: NA; CDR3: CASSRLDSQNYGYTF; DNA: TGTGCCAGCAGCAGACTGGACAGCCAGAACTATGGCTACACCTTC
size: NA; J: TRBJ1-2; V: TRBV21-1; D: NA; CDR3: CASSFSAGGEGYTF; DNA: TGTGCCAGCAGCTTTTCTGCTGGGGGCGAAGGCTACACCTTC
size: once; J: TRBJ1-3; V: TRBV6-1; D: NA; CDR3: CASSEGGHRSGNTIYF; DNA: TGTGCCAGCAGTGAAGGGGGGCATAGATCTGGAAACACCATATATTTT
size: NA; J: TRBJ1-5; V: TRBV7-8; D: TRBD1; CDR3: CASSSPPGQGNQPQHF; DNA: TGTGCCAGCAGCTCACCGCCGGGACAGGGGAATCAGCCCCAGCATTTT
size: NA; J: TRBJ1-5; V: TRBV12-5; D: NA; CDR3: CASGLVPRGPGNQPQHF; DNA: TGTGCTAGTGGTTTGGTACCCCGGGGTCCGGGCAATCAGCCCCAGCATTTT
size: NA; J: TRBJ1-4; V: TRBV24-1; D: NA; CDR3: CATSDLVLPQGLYYEKLFF; DNA: TGTGCCACCAGTGATTTGGTTCTTCCGCAGGGTCTATACTATGAAAAACTGTTTTTT
size: NA; J: TRBJ2-7; V: TRBV20-1; D: NA; CDR3: CSAKREQQYF; DNA: TGCAGTGCTAAACGGGAACAGCAGTACTTC
size: NA; J: TRBJ1-3; V: TRBV9; D: NA; CDR3: CASSAGGGLTSGNTIYF; DNA: TGTGCCAGCAGCGCGGGCGGAGGCCTAACCTCTGGAAACACCATATATTTT
size: NA; J: TRBJ2-3; V: TRBV19; D: TRBD2; CDR3: CASGSGGVQYF; DNA: TGTGCCAGTGGGTCCGGGGGGGTGCAGTATTTT
size: NA; J: TRBJ2-5; V: TRBV6-5; D: TRBD2; CDR3: CASSYTLAGAETQYF; DNA: TGTGCCAGCAGTTACACCCTAGCGGGTGCGGAGACCCAGTACTTC
size: once; J: TRBJ1-6; V: TRBV18; D: TRBD1; CDR3: CASCHGPQGDSPLHF; DNA: TGTGCCAGCTGCCACGGTCCGCAGGGGGATTCACCCCTCCACTTT
size: NA; J: TRBJ1-3; V: TRBV18; D: TRBD1; CDR3: CASSPVGQAGNTIYF; DNA: TGTGCCAGCTCACCAGTAGGACAGGCTGGAAACACCATATATTTT
size: once; J: TRBJ2-3; V: TRBV12-2; D: NA; CDR3: CASRLKSIPAGGLDTQYF; DNA: TGTGCAAGTCGCTTAAAGAGTATTCCAGCGGGGGGTTTAGATACGCAGTATTTT
size: NA; J: TRBJ1-2; V: TRBV6-2/TRBV6-3; D: NA; CDR3: CASSAYRESYGYTF; DNA: TGTGCCAGCAGTGCATACAGGGAGAGCTATGGCTACACCTTC
size: NA; J: TRBJ1-2; V: TRBV29-1; D: TRBD1; CDR3: CSATQPGQGGYTF; DNA: TGCAGCGCCACACAACCGGGACAGGGGGGCTACACCTTC
size: NA; J: TRBJ1-1; V: TRBV5-6; D: NA; CDR3: CASSLFPEAEAFF; DNA: TGTGCCAGCAGCTTGTTTCCTGAGGCTGAAGCTTTCTTT
size: NA; J: TRBJ2-7; V: TRBV5-6; D: NA; CDR3: CASSLGGAGQYF; DNA: TGTGCCAGCAGCCTGGGAGGAGCTGGGCAGTACTTC
size: NA; J: TRBJ2-5; V: TRBV30; D: NA; CDR3: CAWSVRGGARETQYF; DNA: TGTGCCTGGAGTGTAAGAGGGGGGGCTAGGGAGACCCAGTACTTC
size: NA; J: TRBJ1-1; V: TRBV10-3; D: TRBD1; CDR3: CAITGDRGNTEAFF; DNA: TGTGCCATCACCGGGGACAGGGGGAACACTGAAGCTTTCTTT
size: NA; J: TRBJ2-5; V: TRBV7-6; D: NA; CDR3: CASSLGGGPTQETQYF; DNA: TGTGCCAGCAGCCTAGGGGGGGGACCGACTCAAGAGACCCAGTACTTC
size: NA; J: TRBJ1-4; V: TRBV4-1; D: NA; CDR3: CASSQMGTRLEKLFF; DNA: TGCGCCAGCAGCCAAATGGGCACTAGGCTTGAAAAACTGTTTTTT
size: NA; J: TRBJ2-3; V: TRBV10-2; D: NA; CDR3: CASRRDGSTDTQYF; DNA: TGCGCCAGCAGGCGGGACGGGAGCACAGATACGCAGTATTTT
size: NA; J: TRBJ1-5; V: TRBV10-2; D: TRBD1; CDR3: CASSDYYRGNQPQHF; DNA: TGCGCCAGCAGTGATTATTACAGGGGAAATCAGCCCCAGCATTTT
size: few; J: TRBJ2-1; V: TRBV29-1; D: TRBD1; CDR3: CSVEKILNRGGEQFF; DNA: TGCAGCGTTGAAAAGATATTAAACAGGGGCGGTGAGCAGTTCTTC
size: once; J: TRBJ2-3; V: TRBV28; D: TRBD2; CDR3: CASSPSSGTGATDTQYF; DNA: TGTGCCAGCAGTCCGTCAAGCGGGACTGGTGCCACAGATACGCAGTATTTT
size: NA; J: TRBJ2-7; V: TRBV5-4; D: TRBD2; CDR3: CASSFAGTSASYEQYF; DNA: TGTGCCAGCAGCTTTGCCGGGACTAGCGCTTCCTACGAGCAGTACTTC